These 12 T cell receptor beta chains originate from one sample sequenced in a study of tumor T cells in aggressive B-cell lymphoma. Here immunoSEQ multiplex PCR was the method, and the copy in TCRdb shows in-frame clones only, minus some. This sample has about 9,900 clones, with 65% to 90% found just once. Sequenced input: tumor tissue. The origin of the receptors is an adult with diffuse large B cell lymphoma.

This chain connects TRBV12-2 to TRBJ1-5. TRBV12-2 is noted as a pseudogene. The CDR3 totals 20 residues. In DNA form, the CDR3 reads TGTGCAAGTCGCTTGGGGTGGGGAGGGAATAGCTTGGGGCAGAATCAGCCCCAGCATTTT. Residues: CASRLGWGGNSLGQNQPQHF.

The rearrangement joins TRBV6-1 to TRBJ2-1, with D perhaps TRBD2 (5 bases). Germline lookup yields CDR1 MNHNS and CDR2 SASEGT. This CDR3 contains 11 residues. V was shortened by 6 bases and J by 14 bases, with 14 bases between the two germline ends. Here the CDR3 DNA reads TGTGCCAGCAGCGAGGGAGCTAAGGAGTTCTTC. This encodes CASSEGAKEFF.

The CDR3 DNA is TGTGCCAGCACCCCGGGGGGGCCCCCTAATGAAAAACTGTTTTTT. It specifies CASTPGGPPNEKLFF. The V call is TRBV7-2, the J call TRBJ1-4; D perhaps matches TRBD1 (6 bases). The V and J ends lost 7 bases and 3 bases respectively, with 15 bases between them. This CDR3 comprises 15 residues. Germline CDR1 is SGHTA and CDR2 is FQGNSA.

The V gene is TRBV5-6, the J gene TRBJ2-1, with 12 bases fitting TRBD1. Germline-derived CDR1 and CDR2 are SGHDT and YYEEEE. The CDR3 contains 13 residues. With V trimmed by 7 bases and J by 9 bases, 5 bases remained unmatched. This CDR3 is CASGDRGLGEQFF. CDR3 sequence (DNA): TGTGCCAGCGGGGACAGGGGGCTGGGTGAGCAGTTCTTC.

This clone was found once. The chain couples TRBV9 to TRBJ2-1, with a tentative D call TRBD2 (6 bases). Looked up from germline, CDR1 is SGDLS and CDR2 is YYNGEE. The CDR3 sequence is 16 residues long. The V end was cut by 4 bases, the J end by 7 bases, with 21 bases between. In DNA, the CDR3 is TGTGCCAGCAGCCCCCCTCGCAGAGCGGGTCCAAATGAGCAGTTCTTC. Amino acids: CASSPPRRAGPNEQFF. The whole variable domain, filled in from reference TRBV9 and TRBJ2-1, reads DSGVTQTPKHLITATGQRVTLRCSPRSGDLSVYWYQQSLDQGLQFLIQYYNGEERAKGNILERFSAQQFPDLHSELNLSSLELGDSALYFCASSPPRRAGPNEQFFGPGTRLTVL.

The chain carries TRBV18 and TRBJ2-2; possible D gene TRBD1, 5 bases. Trimming took 6 bases from V and 6 from J, leaving 14 bases between them. The CDR3 runs to 14 residues. The germline gives CDR1 KGHSH, CDR2 LQKENI. The CDR3 loop is CASSTTQGSGELFF. DNA for the CDR3: TGTGCCAGCTCTACCACGCAGGGTTCCGGGGAGCTGTTTTTT.

The chain is built from TRBV4-1 and TRBJ1-1; possible D gene TRBD1, 5 bases. The CDR3 totals 16 residues. The germline CDR1 and CDR2 sequences are MGHRA and YSYEKL. The V end lost 0 bases, the J end lost 2 bases, and 13 bases lay between the germline ends. CDR3: CASSQDSGGTNTEAFF. In DNA, the CDR3 is TGCGCCAGCAGCCAAGATTCGGGGGGAACCAACACTGAAGCTTTCTTT.

This clone has just one count. The chain is built from TRBV5-1 and TRBJ2-5; 8 bases agree with TRBD1. The CDR3 is 13 residues long. With 5 bases clipped from V and 3 bases from J, the junction kept 3 bases outside the gene matches. The V gene's germline CDR1 is SGHRS and CDR2 YFSETQ. The CDR3 protein is CASSRDRKETQYF. The CDR3 DNA is TGCGCCAGCAGTCGGGACAGGAAAGAGACCCAGTACTTC.

The rearrangement uses TRBV27 and TRBJ2-7; 7 bases line up with TRBD2. This CDR3 spans 13 amino acids. CDR1 and CDR2 (germline): MNHEY, SMNVEV (reference sequence). With 2 bases clipped from V and 4 bases from J, the junction kept 2 bases outside the gene matches. The CDR3 nucleotides read TGTGCCAGCAGTTTAGGACTAGAGTACGAGCAGTACTTC. This translates into CASSLGLEYEQYF.

The rearrangement uses TRBV27 and TRBJ2-2; 8 positions agree with TRBD1. The CDR3 is made up of 17 amino acids. The J segment lost 1 base and the V segment lost 3 bases, leaving 7 bases of the junction unmatched. CDR1 MNHEY and CDR2 SMNVEV come from the germline V gene (reference sequence). CDR3 nucleotide sequence: TGTGCCAGCAGTTTCACGGTGGGGACAGGGAACACCGGGGAGCTGTTTTTT. Translation gives CASSFTVGTGNTGELFF.

By its share, this clone is large. The chain carries TRBV21-1 and TRBJ1-5. TRBV21-1 is noted as a pseudogene. CDR3 size: 12 residues. The CDR3 is CASNPKSQPQHF. CDR3 sequence (DNA): TGTGCCAGTAACCCAAAGAGTCAGCCCCAGCATTTT.

The gene calls are TRBV7-3 and TRBJ2-1; 7 positions match TRBD2. With V trimmed by 4 bases and J by 0 bases, 6 bases remained unmatched. This CDR3 has 16 residues. CDR1 and CDR2 (germline): SGHTA, FQGTGA. CDR3 bases: TGTGCCAGCAGCTGGGGGAGGGTAAGCTCCTACAATGAGCAGTTCTTC. Residues: CASSWGRVSSYNEQFF.